Following are 27 T cell receptor beta chains from one sample sequenced in a study of CD8 T cells in Susac syndrome. RNA was extracted with the RNeasy kit, and a quantity of roughly 0.5 to 1 ug was reverse transcribed using random hexamers. In TCRdb, the immunoSEQ multiplex PCR reads were re-called with MiXCR into one record per CDR3 protein. The data show 100,000 to 150,000 distinct CDR3 sequences, around 94% seen once. Sequences were obtained from CD4+ T cells from PBMCs. These receptor sequences come from a human donor in good health.

This CDR3 reads CASRKSSGTETQYF. Here the CDR3 DNA reads TGTGCCAGCAGGAAATCTAGCGGGACCGAGACCCAGTACTTC. This chain connects TRBV7-2 to TRBJ2-5; 9 nucleotides agree with TRBD2. The CDR3 length is 14 residues. The germline CDR1 and CDR2 sequences are SGHTA and FQGNSA. With V trimmed by 6 bases and J by 5 bases, 7 bases remained unmatched.

The chain couples TRBV18 to TRBJ2-5, with D tentatively TRBD1 or TRBD2 (6 bases each). Trimming removed 3 bases from V and 2 bases from J, with 16 bases in between. The length of the CDR3 is 16 residues. The V gene's germline CDR1 is KGHSH and CDR2 LQKENI. DNA for the CDR3: TGTGCCAGCTCACCCCGGGGGACACAGAATCAAGAGACCCAGTACTTC. It yields the protein CASSPRGTQNQETQYF. Together with reference TRBV18 and TRBJ2-5, the CDR3 gives the full variable domain: NAGVMQNPRHLVRRRGQEARLRCSPMKGHSHVYWYRQLPEEGLKFMVYLQKENIIDESGMPKERFSAEFPKEGPSILRIQQVVRGDSAAYFCASSPRGTQNQETQYFGPGTRLLVL.

This rearrangement joins TRBV18 to TRBJ2-3; D is possibly TRBD2 (6 bases). Trimming took off 3 bases at V and 3 bases at J, with 16 bases between the two ends. Germline V gene lookup returns CDR1 KGHSH and CDR2 LQKENI. There are 16 residues in the CDR3. CDR3 region: CASSPTGSGGTDTQYF. The DNA of the CDR3 is TGTGCCAGCTCACCGACCGGGAGTGGAGGAACAGATACGCAGTATTTT.

This chain uses TRBV10-2 with TRBJ1-2; 10 bases fit TRBD1. The length of the CDR3 is 14 residues. The germline CDR1 and CDR2 sequences are WSHSY and SAAADI. J gave up 7 bases and V 5 bases, and 7 bases lay outside the gene matches. The CDR3 region has the DNA TGCGCCAGCAGTCCCGGGACAGGGGTCGGTGGCTACACCTTC. Protein product: CASSPGTGVGGYTF.

In DNA form, the CDR3 reads TGCGCCAGCAGCTTGCAATCTCCAAGCACAGATACGCAGTATTTT. It specifies CASSLQSPSTDTQYF. This chain joins TRBV5-1 and TRBJ2-3; D remains ambiguous. Germline CDR1 reads SGHRS; CDR2 reads YFSETQ. V lost 1 base, J lost 0 bases, and 9 bases lay in between. The CDR3 sequence is 15 residues long. The complete variable domain, with remaining parts taken from reference TRBV5-1 and TRBJ2-3, reads KAGVTQTPRYLIKTRGQQVTLSCSPISGHRSVSWYQQTPGQGLQFLFEYFSETQRNKGNFPGRFSGRQFSNSRSEMNVSTLELGDSALYLCASSLQSPSTDTQYFGPGTRLTVL.

This sequence joins TRBV6-2 or TRBV6-3 and TRBJ2-1, with a tentative D call TRBD1 (8 bases). The CDR3 totals 14 residues. The V end lost 9 bases, the J end lost 3 bases, and 15 bases lay between the germline ends. Germline V CDR1 and CDR2: MNHEY, SVGEGT. CDR3 DNA sequence: TGTGCCAGTCTACAGGGGGGGCACTACAATGAGCAGTTCTTC. Translated: CASLQGGHYNEQFF.

The gene calls are TRBV7-2 and TRBJ2-3; 9 bases match TRBD2. There are 17 residues in the CDR3. The junction had 13 bases not matched to a gene; V was cut back by 5 bases and J by 4 bases. Germline CDR1 is SGHTA and CDR2 is FQGNSA. This chain's CDR3 is CASSPDGPSGMSDTQYF. CDR3 nucleotide sequence: TGTGCCAGCAGCCCCGATGGTCCTAGCGGGATGTCAGATACGCAGTATTTT.

The rearrangement links TRBV14 to TRBJ2-2; D ambiguous. Trimming shortened V by 3 bases and J by 3 bases, and 5 bases separated the two germline ends. This CDR3 comprises 13 residues. CDR1 is SGHDN, CDR2 FVKESK, per germline. CDR3 sequence: CASSHIYTGELFF. In DNA, the CDR3 is TGTGCCAGCAGCCATATTTACACCGGGGAGCTGTTTTTT.

Here the CDR3 DNA reads TGTGCCAGCAGCTTAGGCAAAGGGGGATTCTACGAGCAGTACTTC. As protein: CASSLGKGGFYEQYF. The chain combines TRBV7-2 with TRBJ2-7, with D possibly TRBD1 on 6 matching bases. Trimming took 1 base from V and 3 from J, leaving 13 bases between them. The CDR3 is 15 residues long. The germline V gene has CDR1 SGHTA and CDR2 FQGNSA.

The CDR3 DNA reads TGCGCCAGCAGCTCCAGGGGAAACACCGGGGAGCTGTTTTTT. It yields the protein CASSSRGNTGELFF. The chain is built from TRBV5-1 and TRBJ2-2; D possibly corresponds to TRBD1 (6 bases). Per the germline V gene, CDR1 is SGHRS and CDR2 is YFSETQ. Trimming shortened V by 3 bases and J by 2 bases, and 8 bases separated the two germline ends. The CDR3 has 14 amino acids.

The chain employs TRBV7-6 and TRBJ2-7; the match to TRBD2 covers 10 bases. Trimming cost V 5 bases and J 13 bases; bases outside gene matches: 14. The CDR3 extends over 14 amino acids. Germline lookup yields CDR1 SGHVS and CDR2 FNYEAQ. The CDR3, as DNA: TGTGCCAGCAGCCCCCAGCGGGAGGGCCTGGTGGAATACTTC. This translates into CASSPQREGLVEYF.

This chain links TRBV2 with TRBJ2-2, with 9 bases fitting TRBD2. Looked up from germline, CDR1 is SNHLY and CDR2 is FYNNEI. There are 18 residues in the CDR3. V gave up 5 bases and J gave up 0 bases; unmatched junction bases: 10. CDR3 coding DNA: TGTGCCAGCAGTTGGGGTATCCTAGCGGGGACGAACACCGGGGAGCTGTTTTTT. Amino acid sequence: CASSWGILAGTNTGELFF.

This clonotype appeared a single time. J is TRBJ2-1 and V is TRBV6-4; D is ambiguous. V lost 2 bases to trimming and J lost 0 bases, with 11 bases between them. CDR1 MRHNA and CDR2 SNTAGT come from the germline V gene. This CDR3 is built from 16 residues. The CDR3 protein is CASSDPYSSSYNEQFF. The DNA of the CDR3 is TGTGCCAGCAGTGACCCCTACTCCAGCTCCTACAATGAGCAGTTCTTC.

This clonotype was seen only a few times. The V call is TRBV7-2, the J call TRBJ2-2; a possible D gene is TRBD1 (6 bases). The CDR3 loop spans 16 amino acids. Germline CDR1 reads SGHTA; CDR2 reads FQGNSA. V was cut by 5 bases and J by 1 base, with 14 bases left in between. In nucleotides, the CDR3 is TGTGCCAGCAGCGAGAGACAGGCGCTGAACACCGGGGAGCTGTTTTTT. As protein: CASSERQALNTGELFF.

The chain recombines TRBV6-2 or TRBV6-3 with TRBJ2-7; D is perhaps TRBD1 (6 bases). In germline, CDR1 is MNHEY, CDR2 SVGEGT. This CDR3 region has 15 residues. V was trimmed by 7 bases and J by 3 bases, leaving 19 bases between them. DNA of the CDR3: TGTGCCAGCACGACTCACCGGACAGAATTCTACGAGCAGTACTTC. The encoded protein is CASTTHRTEFYEQYF.

The rearrangement links TRBV4-3 to TRBJ2-1; 8 nucleotides match TRBD2. The CDR3 has 15 amino acids. The V and J ends lost 2 bases and 9 bases, in that order; junction bases with no gene match: 9. Germline values: CDR1 LGHNA, CDR2 YSLEER. The CDR3 region is CASSQWNSGNSEQFF. DNA for the CDR3: TGCGCCAGCAGCCAATGGAATAGCGGGAATAGTGAGCAGTTCTTC.

The chain couples TRBV19 to TRBJ1-1; 10 positions match TRBD1. Germline V CDR1 and CDR2: LNHDA, SQIVND (reference sequence). CDR3 size: 14 residues. V lost 5 bases, J lost 3 bases, and 3 bases stayed unmatched. In nucleotides, the CDR3 is TGTGCCAGTAGTCAGACAGGGGGCTACACTGAAGCTTTCTTT. It yields the protein CASSQTGGYTEAFF.

The chain uses TRBV7-2 and TRBJ2-7; 14 bases fit TRBD2. The germline gives CDR1 SGHTA, CDR2 FQGNSA. This CDR3 contains 16 residues. J lost 6 bases, V lost 5 bases, and 9 bases had no gene match. CDR3 sequence: CASSPGTSGSSTEQYF. CDR3 nucleotides: TGTGCCAGCAGCCCCGGGACTAGCGGGAGTTCCACCGAGCAGTACTTC.

The chain joins TRBV6-2 or TRBV6-3 to TRBJ2-7; TRBD2 matches 9 bases. CDR3 size: 14 residues. The V and J ends lost 2 bases and 5 bases, in that order; junction bases with no gene match: 4. Germline V gives CDR1 MNHEY, CDR2 SVGEGT. As DNA, the CDR3 is TGTGCCAGCAGTTACCATGGACTAGCGAACGAGCAGTACTTC. It specifies CASSYHGLANEQYF.

The V call is TRBV20-1, the J call TRBJ2-5, with 11 bases matching TRBD2. The germline V gene encodes CDR1 DFQATT and CDR2 SNEGSKA (reference sequence). The CDR3 length is 11 residues. V shed 8 bases and J 7 bases; nucleotides not matched to a gene: 3. CDR3 coding DNA: TGCAGTAGGCTAGCGGGAGGGACCCAGTACTTC. As protein: CSRLAGGTQYF.

This chain uses TRBV7-6 with TRBJ2-1; TRBD2 agrees at 10 bases. This CDR3 has 17 residues. V trimming: 5 bases; J trimming: 7 bases; junction bases outside the gene matches: 14. Germline CDR1 is SGHVS and CDR2 is FNYEAQ. This CDR3 reads CASSPAGGAGGGNEQFF. The CDR3 DNA reads TGTGCCAGCAGCCCCGCAGGAGGAGCGGGAGGGGGGAATGAGCAGTTCTTC.

The rearrangement joins TRBV14 to TRBJ1-1; D gene uncertain. The V end lost 4 bases, the J end lost 11 bases, and 14 bases lay between the germline ends. In germline, CDR1 is SGHDN, CDR2 FVKESK. The CDR3 runs to 12 residues. The CDR3 spells CASSLGRDAAFF. The CDR3 region has the DNA TGTGCCAGCAGCCTAGGCCGAGACGCCGCTTTCTTT.

This clonotype has just one count. The CDR3 spells CASSPGATLGKLFF. As DNA, the CDR3 is TGTGCCAGCTCCCCAGGGGCTACCCTTGGAAAACTGTTTTTT. The chain joins TRBV18 to TRBJ1-4, with D perhaps TRBD1 (6 bases). This CDR3 contains 14 residues. CDR1 and CDR2 (germline): KGHSH, LQKENI. V lost 6 bases to trimming and J lost 10 bases, with 18 bases between them.

V usage is TRBV4-1 and J usage is TRBJ2-1; 12 bases match TRBD1. CDR3 length: 16 residues. The germline gives CDR1 MGHRA, CDR2 YSYEKL. Trimming cost V 2 bases and J 12 bases; bases outside gene matches: 11. The CDR3 loop reads CASSQFGTGGYTGQFF. CDR3 nucleotides: TGCGCCAGCAGCCAATTCGGGACAGGGGGCTATACCGGGCAGTTCTTC.

V and J are TRBV29-1 and TRBJ1-2; 10 bases are a match to TRBD1. From germline, CDR1 is SQVTM and CDR2 ANQGSEA. This CDR3 region has 12 residues. The junction had 3 bases not matched to a gene; V was cut back by 5 bases and J by 6 bases. CDR3 residues: CSVSGQGNGYTF. DNA of the CDR3: TGCAGCGTTTCGGGACAGGGGAATGGCTACACCTTC.

The chain recombines TRBV7-2 with TRBJ1-1; a possible D gene is TRBD1 (6 bases). Trimming cost V 8 bases and J 1 base, with 8 bases left between them. CDR1 is SGHTA, CDR2 FQGNSA, per germline. The CDR3 runs to 12 residues. CDR3 sequence reads: CASGQPNTEAFF. In DNA, the CDR3 is TGTGCCAGCGGACAGCCGAACACTGAAGCTTTCTTT.

The V gene is TRBV7-9, the J gene TRBJ1-3; TRBD1 matches 7 bases. The trim removed 5 bases at V and 3 bases at J, leaving 7 bases unmatched. Germline CDR1 reads SEHNR; CDR2 reads FQNEAQ (reference sequence). The CDR3 runs to 15 residues. The CDR3 region has the DNA TGTGCCAGCAGCCGGGACAGATCGGATGGAAACACCATATATTTT. This sequence encodes CASSRDRSDGNTIYF.